Sequencing of this TCR beta chain was carried out in a study of T cell responses to AZD1222 COVID-19 vaccine. Study-wide points: Of spike-specific TCRs, nearly half reportedly target regions left unmutated in variants. The breadth and depth of Spike-specific TCRs increased once two AZD1222 doses had been given. Spike was spanned by vaccine-associated CD4 TCRs, with dominance at 160-218 and 743-854.

Concerning this clone: Its antigen is not identified.

This table comes from immunoSEQ multiplex PCR, and its TCRdb copy is limited to in-frame clones, with some not included. In the table there are around 78,000 clones, 87% of which are singletons. Trimming shortened V by 5 bases and J by 0 bases, and 16 bases separated the two germline ends. Germline V gene lookup returns CDR1 SEHNR and CDR2 FQNEAQ (reference sequence). The CDR3 consists of 16 residues. This receptor was taken from an adult in good health. V is TRBV7-9 and J is TRBJ1-1; tentative D call: TRBD1 (5 bases). Here the sequenced sample was peripheral blood, taken on day 0 of AZD1222 vaccination. The CDR3 sequence: CASSHQGREVNTEAFF. The CDR3 DNA is TGTGCCAGCAGCCACCAAGGCAGGGAGGTGAACACTGAAGCTTTCTTT. Filled out from reference TRBV7-9 and TRBJ1-1, the complete variable domain reads DTGVSQNPRHKITKRGQNVTFRCDPISEHNRLYWYRQTLGQGPEFLTYFQNEAQLEKSRLLSDRFSAERPKGSFSTLEIQRTEQGDSAMYLCASSHQGREVNTEAFFGQGTRLTVV.